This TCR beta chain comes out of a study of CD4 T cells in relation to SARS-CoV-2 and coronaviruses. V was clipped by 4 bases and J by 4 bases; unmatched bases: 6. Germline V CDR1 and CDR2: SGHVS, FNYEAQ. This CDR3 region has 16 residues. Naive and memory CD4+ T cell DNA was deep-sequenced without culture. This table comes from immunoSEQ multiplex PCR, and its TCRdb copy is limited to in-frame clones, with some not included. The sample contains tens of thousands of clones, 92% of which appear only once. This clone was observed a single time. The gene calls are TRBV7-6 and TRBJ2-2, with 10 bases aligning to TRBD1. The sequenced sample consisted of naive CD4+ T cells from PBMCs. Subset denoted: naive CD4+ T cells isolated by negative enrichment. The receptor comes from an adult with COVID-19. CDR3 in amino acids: CASSSRTGGFTGELFF. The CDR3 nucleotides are TGTGCCAGCAGCTCAAGGACAGGGGGTTTCACCGGGGAGCTGTTTTTT.